This TCR beta chain was retrieved from a study of beta chain features in type 1 diabetes. Worth noting for this clone: As yet, its antigen is unknown.

The germline V gene has CDR1 SGHTA and CDR2 FQGTGA. Trimming shortened V by 2 bases and J by 6 bases, and 10 bases separated the two germline ends. This CDR3 spans 13 amino acids. The isolated RNA, all of it, was reverse transcribed, so expressed TCRB transcripts were what got sequenced. Clones were sequenced by immunoSEQ multiplex PCR, and TCRdb holds only the in-frame ones, with some missing. The sample includes roughly 260,000 clones, about a tenth of them seen just once. General study points: Moderate yet significant TCRB CDR3 shortening was seen in Type 1 diabetes patients in all four CD4+ subsets.

The receptor comes from a man aged 30 to 45 with type 1 diabetes. The chain links TRBV7-3 to TRBJ2-5; D is perhaps TRBD1 (5 bases). Material: naive CD4+ T cells from blood. The CDR3 protein is CASSLSGRQTQYF. The CDR3 coding sequence is TGTGCCAGCAGCTTATCAGGGCGACAGACCCAGTACTTC.